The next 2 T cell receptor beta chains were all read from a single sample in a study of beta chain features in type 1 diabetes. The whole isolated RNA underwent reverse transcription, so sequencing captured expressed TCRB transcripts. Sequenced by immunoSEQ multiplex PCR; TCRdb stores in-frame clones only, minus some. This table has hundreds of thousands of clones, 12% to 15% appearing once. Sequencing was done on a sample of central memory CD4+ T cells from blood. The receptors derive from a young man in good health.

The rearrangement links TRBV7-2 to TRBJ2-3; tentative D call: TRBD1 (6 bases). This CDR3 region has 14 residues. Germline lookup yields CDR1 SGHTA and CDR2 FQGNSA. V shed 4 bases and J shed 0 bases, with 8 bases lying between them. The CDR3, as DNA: TGTGCCAGCAGCTGGACAGTAAGCACAGATACGCAGTATTTT. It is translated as CASSWTVSTDTQYF. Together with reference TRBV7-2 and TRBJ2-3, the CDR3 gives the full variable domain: GAGVSQSPSNKVTEKGKDVELRCDPISGHTALYWYRQSLGQGLEFLIYFQGNSAPDKSGLPSDRFSAERTGGSVSTLTIQRTQQEDSAVYLCASSWTVSTDTQYFGPGTRLTVL.

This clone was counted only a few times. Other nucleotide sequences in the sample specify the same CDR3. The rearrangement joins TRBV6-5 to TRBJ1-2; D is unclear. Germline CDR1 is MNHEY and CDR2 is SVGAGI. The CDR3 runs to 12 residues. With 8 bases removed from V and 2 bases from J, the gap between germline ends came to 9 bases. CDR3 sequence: CASSSSNYGYTF. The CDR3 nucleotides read TGTGCCAGCTCTAGTTCGAACTATGGCTACACCTTC.